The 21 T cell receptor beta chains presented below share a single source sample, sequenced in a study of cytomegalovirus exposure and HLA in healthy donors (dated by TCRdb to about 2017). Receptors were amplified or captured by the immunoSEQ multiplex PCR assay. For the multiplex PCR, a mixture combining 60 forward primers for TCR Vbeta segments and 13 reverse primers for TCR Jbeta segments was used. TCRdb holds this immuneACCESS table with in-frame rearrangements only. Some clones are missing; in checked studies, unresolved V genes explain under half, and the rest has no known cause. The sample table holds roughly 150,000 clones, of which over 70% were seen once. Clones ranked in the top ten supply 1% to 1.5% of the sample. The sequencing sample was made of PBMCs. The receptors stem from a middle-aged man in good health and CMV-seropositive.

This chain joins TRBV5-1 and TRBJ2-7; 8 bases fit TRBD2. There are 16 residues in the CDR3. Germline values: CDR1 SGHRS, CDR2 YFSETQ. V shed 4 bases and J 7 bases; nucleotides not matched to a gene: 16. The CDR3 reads CASSPGYGAGEGEQYF. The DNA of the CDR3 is TGCGCCAGCAGCCCCGGTTACGGAGCGGGGGAGGGAGAGCAGTACTTC.

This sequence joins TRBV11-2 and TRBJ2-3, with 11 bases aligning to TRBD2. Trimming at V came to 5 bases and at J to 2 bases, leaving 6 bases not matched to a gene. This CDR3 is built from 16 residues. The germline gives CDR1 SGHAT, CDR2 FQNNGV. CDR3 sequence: CASSQGTSGFTDTQYF. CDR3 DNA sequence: TGTGCCAGCAGCCAGGGGACTAGCGGATTCACAGATACGCAGTATTTT.

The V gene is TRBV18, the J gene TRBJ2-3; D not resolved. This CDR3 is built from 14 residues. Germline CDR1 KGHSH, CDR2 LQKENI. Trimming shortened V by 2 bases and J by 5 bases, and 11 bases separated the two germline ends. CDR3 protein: CASSPKRWKDTQYF. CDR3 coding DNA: TGTGCCAGCTCACCAAAGAGGTGGAAAGATACGCAGTATTTT.

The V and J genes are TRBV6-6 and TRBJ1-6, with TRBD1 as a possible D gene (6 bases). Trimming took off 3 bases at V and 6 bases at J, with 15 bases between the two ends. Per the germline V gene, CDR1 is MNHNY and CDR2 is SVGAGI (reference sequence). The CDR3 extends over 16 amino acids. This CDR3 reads CASSYEREGGNSPLHF. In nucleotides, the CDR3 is TGTGCCAGCAGTTATGAGCGGGAAGGGGGTAATTCACCCCTCCACTTT.

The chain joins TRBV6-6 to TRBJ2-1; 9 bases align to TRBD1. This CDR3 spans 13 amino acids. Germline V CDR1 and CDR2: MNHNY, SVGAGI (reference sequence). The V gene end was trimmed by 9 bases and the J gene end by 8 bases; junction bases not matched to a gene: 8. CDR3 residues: CASNHGQGHEQFF. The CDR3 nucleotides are TGTGCCAGTAACCACGGACAGGGGCATGAGCAGTTCTTC.

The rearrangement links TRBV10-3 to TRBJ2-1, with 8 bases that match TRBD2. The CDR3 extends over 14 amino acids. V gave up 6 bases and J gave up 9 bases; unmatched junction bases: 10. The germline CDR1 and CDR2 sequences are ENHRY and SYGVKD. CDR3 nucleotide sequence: TGTGCCATCAGGCACGGGGGGGCTCAGAGTGAGCAGTTCTTC. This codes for CAIRHGGAQSEQFF.

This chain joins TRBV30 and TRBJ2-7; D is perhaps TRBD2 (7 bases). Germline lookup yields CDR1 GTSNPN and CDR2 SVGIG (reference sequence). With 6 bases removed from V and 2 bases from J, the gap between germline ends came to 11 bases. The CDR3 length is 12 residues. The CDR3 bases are TGTGCCTGCGGGGGGCTGACCTACGAGCAGTACTTC. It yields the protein CACGGLTYEQYF.

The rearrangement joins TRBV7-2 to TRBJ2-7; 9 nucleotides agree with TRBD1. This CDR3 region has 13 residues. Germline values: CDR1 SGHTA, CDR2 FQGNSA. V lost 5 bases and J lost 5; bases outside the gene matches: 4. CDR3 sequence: CASSRDRVDEQYF. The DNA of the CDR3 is TGTGCCAGCAGCCGGGACAGGGTGGACGAGCAGTACTTC.

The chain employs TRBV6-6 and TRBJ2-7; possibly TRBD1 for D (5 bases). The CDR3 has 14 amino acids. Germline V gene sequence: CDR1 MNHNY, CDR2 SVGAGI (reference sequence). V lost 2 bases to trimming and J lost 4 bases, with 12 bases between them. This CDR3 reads CASSYVGQGYEQYF. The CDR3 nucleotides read TGTGCCAGCAGTTACGTCGGGCAGGGTTACGAGCAGTACTTC.

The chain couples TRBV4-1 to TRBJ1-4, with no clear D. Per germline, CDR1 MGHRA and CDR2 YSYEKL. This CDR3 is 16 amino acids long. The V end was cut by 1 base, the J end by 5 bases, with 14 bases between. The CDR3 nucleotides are TGCGCCAGCAGCCAAGTCTCAGCCCGGCGGAATGAAAAACTGTTTTTT. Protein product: CASSQVSARRNEKLFF.

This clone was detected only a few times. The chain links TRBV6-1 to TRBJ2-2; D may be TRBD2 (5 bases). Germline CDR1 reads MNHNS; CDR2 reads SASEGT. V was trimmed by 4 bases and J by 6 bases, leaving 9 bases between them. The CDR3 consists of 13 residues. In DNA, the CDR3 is TGTGCCAGCAGTGGAGGGTATGCCGGGGAGCTGTTTTTT. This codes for CASSGGYAGELFF.

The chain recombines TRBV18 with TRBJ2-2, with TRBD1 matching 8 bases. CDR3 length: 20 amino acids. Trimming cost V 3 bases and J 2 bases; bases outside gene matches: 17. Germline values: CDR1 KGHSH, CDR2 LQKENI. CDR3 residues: CASSPPEGGQGRLNTGELFF. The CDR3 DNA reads TGTGCCAGCTCACCCCCCGAGGGAGGACAGGGAAGATTAAACACCGGGGAGCTGTTTTTT.

As DNA, the CDR3 is TGTGCCAGCAGCGGCAGTGGAGCGCGCGAGCAGTACTTC. Protein: CASSGSGAREQYF. This chain connects TRBV7-2 to TRBJ2-7; D is unclear. With 5 bases removed from V and 6 bases from J, the gap between germline ends came to 14 bases. The CDR3 length is 13 residues. The germline CDR1 and CDR2 sequences are SGHTA and FQGNSA.

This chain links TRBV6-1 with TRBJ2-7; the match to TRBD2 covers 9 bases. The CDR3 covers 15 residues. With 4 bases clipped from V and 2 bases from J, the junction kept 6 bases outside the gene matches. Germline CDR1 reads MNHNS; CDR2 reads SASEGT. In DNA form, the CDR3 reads TGTGCCAGCAGTGCAGTGGCGGGGGGGGCCTACGAGCAGTACTTC. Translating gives CASSAVAGGAYEQYF.

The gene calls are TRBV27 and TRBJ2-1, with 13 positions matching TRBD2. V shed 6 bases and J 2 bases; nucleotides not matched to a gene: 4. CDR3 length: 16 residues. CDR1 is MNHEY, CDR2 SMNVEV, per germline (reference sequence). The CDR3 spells CASSHGTSGTYNEQFF. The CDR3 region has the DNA TGTGCCAGCAGCCATGGGACTAGCGGGACCTACAATGAGCAGTTCTTC.

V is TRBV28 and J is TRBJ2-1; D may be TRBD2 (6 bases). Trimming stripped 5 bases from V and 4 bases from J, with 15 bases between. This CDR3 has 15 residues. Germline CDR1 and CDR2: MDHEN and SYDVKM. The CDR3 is CASSAGPPTYNEQFF. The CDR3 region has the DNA TGTGCCAGCAGTGCGGGGCCTCCTACTTACAATGAGCAGTTCTTC.

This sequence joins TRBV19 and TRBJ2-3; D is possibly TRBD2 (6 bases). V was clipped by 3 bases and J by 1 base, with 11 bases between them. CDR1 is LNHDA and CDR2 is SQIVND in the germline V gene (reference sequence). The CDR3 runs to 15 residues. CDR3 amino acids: CASSMREAGTDTQYF. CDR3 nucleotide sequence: TGTGCCAGTAGTATGAGGGAGGCCGGCACAGATACGCAGTATTTT.

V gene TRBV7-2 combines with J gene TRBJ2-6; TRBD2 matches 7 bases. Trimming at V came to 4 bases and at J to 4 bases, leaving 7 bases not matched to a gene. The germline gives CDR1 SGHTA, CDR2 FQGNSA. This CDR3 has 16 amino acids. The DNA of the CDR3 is TGTGCCAGCAGCTCTAGCGGCGCCTGGGGGGCCAACGTCCTGACTTTC. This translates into CASSSSGAWGANVLTF. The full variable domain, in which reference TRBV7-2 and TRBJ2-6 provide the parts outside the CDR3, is GAGVSQSPSNKVTEKGKDVELRCDPISGHTALYWYRQSLGQGLEFLIYFQGNSAPDKSGLPSDRFSAERTGGSVSTLTIQRTQQEDSAVYLCASSSSGAWGANVLTFGAGSRLTVL.

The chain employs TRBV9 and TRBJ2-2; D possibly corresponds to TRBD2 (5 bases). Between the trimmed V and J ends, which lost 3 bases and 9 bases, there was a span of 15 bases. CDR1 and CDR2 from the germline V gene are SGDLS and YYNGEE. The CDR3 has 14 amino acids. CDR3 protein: CASSAREGGRELFF. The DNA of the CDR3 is TGTGCCAGCAGCGCCCGGGAAGGAGGCCGGGAGCTGTTTTTT. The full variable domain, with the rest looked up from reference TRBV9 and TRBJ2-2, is DSGVTQTPKHLITATGQRVTLRCSPRSGDLSVYWYQQSLDQGLQFLIQYYNGEERAKGNILERFSAQQFPDLHSELNLSSLELGDSALYFCASSAREGGRELFFGEGSRLTVL.

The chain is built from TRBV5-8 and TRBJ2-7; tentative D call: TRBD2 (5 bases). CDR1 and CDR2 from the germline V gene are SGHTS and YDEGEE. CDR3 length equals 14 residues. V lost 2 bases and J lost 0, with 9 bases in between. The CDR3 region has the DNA TGTGCCAGCAGCTTCGGGATAAGCTCCTACGAGCAGTACTTC. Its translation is CASSFGISSYEQYF.

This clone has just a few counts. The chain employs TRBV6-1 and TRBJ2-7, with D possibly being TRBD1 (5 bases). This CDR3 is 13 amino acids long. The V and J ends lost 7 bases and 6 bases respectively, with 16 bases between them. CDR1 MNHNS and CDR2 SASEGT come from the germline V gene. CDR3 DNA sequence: TGTGCCAGCAAAGGGGCAGCTTCGACCGAGCAGTACTTC. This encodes CASKGAASTEQYF.